This entry is about one TCR beta chain. The antigen remains undetermined. The V gene's germline CDR1 is SEHNR and CDR2 FQNEAQ (reference sequence). The CDR3 loop spans 13 amino acids. With 5 bases removed from V and 4 bases from J, the gap between germline ends came to 11 bases. The data originate from a study of graft-versus-host responses after intestinal transplantation. Overall study: Those transplanted obtained multivisceral, liver-intestinal, or isolated intestinal grafts. Study findings and constraints: Peak levels of circulating GvH clones tracked with early post-transplant HvG declines.

Only in-frame clones appear in the TCRdb table, and some are missing; sequencing was by immunoSEQ multiplex PCR. Here the sample spans 35,000 to 55,000 clones, just under 95% being singletons. This sequence joins TRBV7-9 and TRBJ2-5; D perhaps matches TRBD2 (6 bases). The specimen comprised PBMCs, sampled about 790 days after a first intestinal transplant, on the day of a second. The receptor comes from a human patient who received an intestinal transplant, so some T cells may come from the graft donor. CDR3 sequence reads: CASSTRGIETQYF. The CDR3, as DNA: TGTGCCAGCAGCACCCGCGGGATAGAGACCCAGTACTTC.